Following are 24 T cell receptor beta chains from one sample sequenced in a study of cytomegalovirus exposure and HLA in healthy donors (dated by TCRdb to the late 2010s). Libraries were constructed by the immunoSEQ multiplex PCR assay. For the multiplex PCR, a mixture combining 60 forward primers for TCR Vbeta segments and 13 reverse primers for TCR Jbeta segments was used. Entries here come from immuneACCESS through TCRdb and include only in-frame sequences with V and J called. Some clones fail to appear in such tables; in the studies checked, an unresolved V gene covers under half of the shortfall, and the cause of the remainder is unknown. Here the sample has 100,000 to 150,000 clones; about 73% occur a single time. About 3% of the sample lies in the top ten. Sequencing was done on a sample of PBMCs. These receptors all stem from a human donor in good health.

The V gene is TRBV5-1, the J gene TRBJ2-1, with 7 positions matching TRBD1. CDR3 length: 16 residues. Losses at the gene ends were 2 bases for V and 0 bases for J; bases not matched to a gene: 5. Germline-derived CDR1 and CDR2 are SGHRS and YFSETQ. The DNA for the CDR3 is TGCGCCAGCAGCTTAGGGACAGAAAGCTCCTACAATGAGCAGTTCTTC. Translating it yields CASSLGTESSYNEQFF.

This clone has just a few counts. The rearrangement joins TRBV19 to TRBJ1-5, with D possibly being TRBD1 (6 bases). Trimming shortened V by 1 base and J by 2 bases, and 6 bases separated the two germline ends. Germline CDR1 is LNHDA and CDR2 is SQIVND (reference sequence). The CDR3 extends over 14 amino acids. Here the CDR3 DNA reads TGTGCCAGTAGTATAGGGGGGCGCAATCAGCCCCAGCATTTT. Amino acids: CASSIGGRNQPQHF.

V and J are TRBV9 and TRBJ2-3, with TRBD1 as a possible D gene (6 bases). CDR1 SGDLS and CDR2 YYNGEE come from the germline V gene. V was pared by 2 bases and J by 0 bases, with 13 bases between. The CDR3 covers 16 residues. CDR3: CASSVGQGISTDTQYF. CDR3 DNA sequence: TGTGCCAGCAGCGTTGGTCAGGGGATAAGCACAGATACGCAGTATTTT.

This chain uses TRBV6-5 with TRBJ1-6; TRBD1 agrees at 7 bases. CDR3 size: 15 residues. The germline V gene encodes CDR1 MNHEY and CDR2 SVGAGI. Unmatched junction bases numbered 8, after V lost 6 bases and J lost 6 bases. CDR3 bases: TGTGCCAGCAGACCTTCGGGACAGTTTAATTCACCCCTCCACTTT. Protein sequence: CASRPSGQFNSPLHF.

V usage is TRBV5-4 and J usage is TRBJ2-1; 9 bases align to TRBD2. Germline loops: CDR1 SGHNT, CDR2 YYREEE (reference sequence). V dropped 4 bases and J dropped 2; count of bases not matched to a gene: 4. This CDR3 region has 15 residues. The CDR3 region has the DNA TGTGCCAGCAGCCCGAGCGGGGGGACCTACAATGAGCAGTTCTTC. Amino acids: CASSPSGGTYNEQFF.

V and J are TRBV7-2 and TRBJ1-3; weak D call: TRBD1 (5 bases). Germline V gene data show CDR1 as SGHTA and CDR2 as FQGNSA. The V gene lost 3 bases and the J gene lost 4 bases, with 16 bases spanning the gap. This CDR3 region has 16 residues. The CDR3 DNA reads TGTGCCAGCAGCTTCACCGGGCCACGGGGGGGAAACACCATATATTTT. Translating gives CASSFTGPRGGNTIYF.

The chain has TRBV28 and TRBJ2-1; D is perhaps TRBD1 (5 bases). The germline CDR1 and CDR2 sequences are MDHEN and SYDVKM. V shed 5 bases and J shed 3 bases, with 14 bases lying between them. The CDR3 runs to 15 residues. The CDR3 DNA reads as TGTGCCAGCAGTAAGAGTAGGGGCGGCTACAATGAGCAGTTCTTC. As protein: CASSKSRGGYNEQFF. The whole variable domain, filled in from reference TRBV28 and TRBJ2-1, reads DVKVTQSSRYLVKRTGEKVFLECVQDMDHENMFWYRQDPGLGLRLIYFSYDVKMKEKGDIPEGYSVSREKKERFSLILESASTNQTSMYLCASSKSRGGYNEQFFGPGTRLTVL.

This sequence joins TRBV18 and TRBJ1-4; perhaps TRBD1 as D (5 bases). The germline V gene encodes CDR1 KGHSH and CDR2 LQKENI. V dropped 8 bases and J dropped 8 bases, with 21 bases sitting between them. CDR3 length: 15 residues. Here the CDR3 reads CASASQGPPIEKLFF. In DNA form, the CDR3 reads TGTGCCAGCGCTTCGCAGGGCCCTCCAATAGAAAAACTGTTTTTT.

The genes are TRBV29-1 and TRBJ1-1, with D possibly being TRBD1 (6 bases). Trimming cost V 4 bases and J 0 bases, with 15 bases left between them. CDR1 and CDR2 (germline): SQVTM, ANQGSEA. This CDR3 has 15 residues. Here the CDR3 reads CSVAKRDILNTEAFF. The CDR3 DNA sequence: TGCAGCGTTGCCAAGAGGGACATCTTGAACACTGAAGCTTTCTTT.

This clone is medium-sized in the sample. The chain combines TRBV5-4 with TRBJ2-6; weak D call: TRBD2 (5 bases). This CDR3 has 16 amino acids. Trimming shortened V by 4 bases and J by 0 bases, and 11 bases separated the two germline ends. The germline V gene has CDR1 SGHNT and CDR2 YYREEE (reference sequence). CDR3 in DNA: TGTGCCAGCAGCATTGGAGGCACCTCTGGGGCCAACGTCCTGACTTTC. As protein: CASSIGGTSGANVLTF.

This sequence joins TRBV11-2 and TRBJ2-2, with D hard to call. Per germline, CDR1 SGHAT and CDR2 FQNNGV. The CDR3 runs to 13 residues. Between the trimmed V and J ends, which lost 5 bases and 5 bases, there was a span of 9 bases. DNA of the CDR3: TGTGCCAGCAGCCCTCTTACAACCGGGGAGCTGTTTTTT. Amino acids: CASSPLTTGELFF.

The V and J genes are TRBV5-6 and TRBJ1-1; 7 bases fit TRBD1. Losses at the gene ends were 4 bases for V and 6 bases for J; bases not matched to a gene: 9. The CDR3 extends over 14 amino acids. Germline V CDR1 and CDR2: SGHDT, YYEEEE. In nucleotides, the CDR3 is TGTGCCAGCAGCCCCTCACGACAGGGCTCTGAAGCTTTCTTT. It specifies CASSPSRQGSEAFF.

V is TRBV9 and J is TRBJ2-1, with TRBD1 matching 8 bases. This CDR3 contains 14 residues. The ends lost 7 bases at V and 8 bases at J; junction bases unmatched: 11. Germline values: CDR1 SGDLS, CDR2 YYNGEE. The CDR3 bases are TGTGCCAGCGACGGGACAGGTCAGGGGCATGAGCAGTTCTTC. Its translation: CASDGTGQGHEQFF.

Points on this clone: Mismatch with germline at one junction end may stem from a read error. V usage is TRBV7-9 and J usage is TRBJ2-7; 9 positions agree with TRBD1. The CDR3 totals 14 residues. Germline V lookup: CDR1 SEHNR, CDR2 FQNEAQ (reference sequence). The CDR3 here is CSSTGQGTPYEQYF. The CDR3, as DNA: TGTTCCAGCACCGGACAGGGGACCCCATACGAGCAGTACTTC.

The table lists this clone with a few counts. V gene TRBV10-3 combines with J gene TRBJ2-7; D may be TRBD1 (6 bases). The CDR3 has 14 residues. The V end was cut by 6 bases, the J end by 4 bases, with 16 bases between. CDR1 is ENHRY and CDR2 is SYGVKD in the germline V gene. The CDR3 here is CAISPRDKGYEQYF. CDR3 sequence (DNA): TGTGCCATCAGCCCCCGGGACAAGGGGTACGAGCAGTACTTC.

The chain couples TRBV10-3 to TRBJ2-5, with a weak D call TRBD1 (6 bases). The CDR3 has 16 amino acids. V lost 0 bases, J lost 0 bases, and 11 bases lay in between. Germline V gives CDR1 ENHRY, CDR2 SYGVKD. The CDR3, as DNA: TGTGCCATCAGTGAGTCAGCGAGGACAGACCAAGAGACCCAGTACTTC. It codes for CAISESARTDQETQYF.

The V call is TRBV10-3, the J call TRBJ1-5, with D perhaps TRBD1 (5 bases). The ends were cut back, 9 bases at V and 5 bases at J, with 20 bases in the middle. The CDR3 loop spans 15 amino acids. The germline CDR1 and CDR2 sequences are ENHRY and SYGVKD. CDR3 nucleotide sequence: TGTGCCATTTCTCAGGGTCGGTTCGGCGATCAGCCCCAGCATTTT. Amino acids: CAISQGRFGDQPQHF.

The chain joins TRBV10-3 to TRBJ1-1, with D tentatively TRBD1 (5 bases). The CDR3 runs to 13 residues. The V gene lost 6 bases and the J gene lost 1 base, with 9 bases spanning the gap. Germline V lookup: CDR1 ENHRY, CDR2 SYGVKD. CDR3 residues: CAISGQTNTEAFF. The CDR3 nucleotides are TGTGCCATCAGCGGACAAACGAACACTGAAGCTTTCTTT.

This clone was observed a handful of times. The chain uses TRBV5-4 and TRBJ2-3; 11 bases are a match to TRBD2. The germline V gene has CDR1 SGHNT and CDR2 YYREEE (reference sequence). This CDR3 is built from 15 residues. The ends lost 0 bases at V and 7 bases at J; junction bases unmatched: 4. CDR3 nucleotides: TGTGCCAGCAGCTTGGGGCTAGCGGGAGGAAATACGCAGTATTTT. As protein: CASSLGLAGGNTQYF.

The gene calls are TRBV5-6 and TRBJ2-5, with D uncertain. The J call is uncertain, as TRBJ2-7 better fits the DNA end. There are 14 residues in the CDR3. CDR1 is SGHDT and CDR2 is YYEEEE in the germline V gene. The CDR3 sequence: CASSPTQAVYEQYF. The CDR3 DNA is TGTGCCAGCAGCCCAACCCAGGCCGTCTACGAGCAGTACTTC.

V is TRBV28 and J is TRBJ1-5, with no clear D. V gave up 8 bases and J gave up 1 base, with 24 bases separating them. This CDR3 spans 18 amino acids. Germline lookup yields CDR1 MDHEN and CDR2 SYDVKM. CDR3 sequence reads: CASGQGGSRRTSNQPQHF. The CDR3 DNA sequence: TGTGCCAGCGGCCAAGGAGGGAGCCGGAGAACGAGCAATCAGCCCCAGCATTTT.

The V call is TRBV6-5, the J call TRBJ1-5; 8 bases fit TRBD1. The trim removed 6 bases at V and 4 bases at J, leaving 5 bases unmatched. CDR3 length: 14 amino acids. Germline-derived CDR1 and CDR2 are MNHEY and SVGAGI. CDR3 in amino acids: CASREDRGNQPQHF. The CDR3 coding sequence is TGTGCCAGCAGGGAAGACAGGGGAAATCAGCCCCAGCATTTT.

This clone was seen a handful of times. The chain uses TRBV2 and TRBJ1-1; 9 nucleotides line up with TRBD1. This CDR3 comprises 13 residues. Germline CDR1 and CDR2: SNHLY and FYNNEI. The trim removed 6 bases at V and 6 bases at J, leaving 5 bases unmatched. CDR3 loop: CASRGQGVPEAFF. The CDR3 coding sequence is TGTGCCAGCAGGGGACAGGGTGTTCCTGAAGCTTTCTTT.

This chain uses TRBV5-4 with TRBJ1-1; 7 nucleotides match TRBD1. The CDR3 runs to 17 residues. J was trimmed by 1 base and V by 4 bases; bases with no gene match: 13. Germline V gives CDR1 SGHNT, CDR2 YYREEE (reference sequence). In DNA, the CDR3 is TGTGCCAGCAGCCAAGAACGACAGGGACCCGGGAACACTGAAGCTTTCTTT. Translating gives CASSQERQGPGNTEAFF.